A selection of T cell receptor beta chains follows, all from one sample in a study of blood T cell repertoires in COVID-19. Here immunoSEQ multiplex PCR was the method, and the copy in TCRdb shows in-frame clones only, minus some. Among about 51,000 clones listed, roughly 84% were seen once. Material: peripheral blood. Source of these receptors: a man older than 75 with active COVID-19. The CDR3 runs from the conserved cysteine through the conserved F or W. D genes are given only for firm matches. Not every row has a clone size; where given, it reads once, few, many or a size class.

J | D | size | V | CDR3 | DNA
TRBJ2-2 | . | . | TRBV7-2 | CASSERNTGELFF | TGTGCCAGCAGCGAGAGAAACACCGGGGAGCTGTTTTTT
TRBJ2-7 | TRBD2 | . | TRBV4-3 | CASSELAGPSYEQYF | TGCGCCAGCAGCGAGTTAGCGGGCCCTTCCTACGAGCAGTACTTC
TRBJ2-1 | . | few | TRBV19 | CASSLAEASYNEQFF | TGTGCCAGTAGTTTAGCGGAGGCCTCCTACAATGAGCAGTTCTTC
TRBJ2-5 | TRBD2 | . | TRBV18 | CASSLAGGGETQYF | TGTGCCAGCTCACTAGCGGGAGGAGGCGAGACCCAGTACTTC
TRBJ1-4 | TRBD1 | once | TRBV5-1 | CASSMGTGGRELFF | TGCGCCAGCAGCATGGGGACAGGGGGCAGAGAACTGTTTTTT
TRBJ2-1 | TRBD2 | . | TRBV5-1 | CASGQLAGANEQFF | TGCGCCAGCGGACAACTAGCGGGAGCCAATGAGCAGTTCTTC
TRBJ2-7 | . | . | TRBV24-1 | CATSDRRSEQYF | TGTGCCACCAGTGACCGAAGGAGTGAGCAGTACTTC
TRBJ2-7 | TRBD2 | . | TRBV5-6 | CASSFNSGSFLKGYYEQYF | TGTGCCAGCAGCTTTAACAGCGGGAGCTTTTTGAAGGGCTACTACGAGCAGTACTTC
TRBJ2-5 | . | . | TRBV19 | CASSVTGTLRETQYF | TGTGCCAGTAGTGTAACCGGGACACTTCGGGAGACCCAGTACTTC
TRBJ2-5 | . | . | TRBV1 | CTSSQEGGPGETQYF | TGCACCAGCAGCCAAGAGGGAGGGCCGGGAGAGACCCAGTACTTC
TRBJ2-7 | TRBD1 | . | TRBV5-6 | CASSWRTGAEQYF | TGTGCCAGCAGCTGGAGGACAGGGGCCGAGCAGTACTTC
TRBJ1-2 | TRBD1 | few | TRBV11-2 | CASSSRQGYGYTF | TGTGCCAGCAGCTCTAGACAGGGCTATGGCTACACCTTC
TRBJ2-7 | TRBD1 | . | TRBV10-3 | CAISEGGPEVSEQYF | TGTGCCATCAGTGAAGGGGGCCCAGAAGTCAGCGAGCAGTACTTC
TRBJ1-5 | . | . | TRBV2 | CASSGRAGPQHF | TGTGCCAGCAGTGGCCGCGCGGGGCCCCAGCATTTT
TRBJ1-1 | TRBD1 | . | TRBV27 | CASAEGQGAGDTEAFF | TGTGCCAGCGCAGAAGGACAGGGGGCAGGGGACACTGAAGCTTTCTTT
TRBJ2-1 | TRBD1 | . | TRBV28 | CASSPGQGRNEQFF | TGTGCCAGCAGTCCGGGACAGGGGCGGAATGAGCAGTTCTTC
TRBJ1-3 | . | . | TRBV19 | CASTQGLNSGNTIYF | TGTGCCAGTACCCAGGGGCTCAACTCTGGAAACACCATATATTTT
TRBJ2-1 | TRBD2 | once | TRBV2 | CASSGGLADEQFF | TGTGCCAGCAGTGGCGGACTAGCGGATGAGCAGTTCTTC
TRBJ2-1 | TRBD2 | . | TRBV3-1/TRBV3-2 | CASSQAAQGIAGPEQFF | TGTGCCAGCAGCCAAGCGGCCCAGGGCATAGCGGGCCCTGAGCAGTTCTTC
TRBJ1-2 | TRBD1 | . | TRBV6-2/TRBV6-3 | CASSPDRAGGYTF | TGTGCCAGCAGCCCCGACAGGGCGGGAGGCTACACCTTC
TRBJ2-3 | TRBD2 | . | TRBV18 | CASSPRLARGRSTDTQYF | TGTGCCAGCTCACCCCGACTGGCGCGCGGGAGGAGCACAGATACGCAGTATTTT
TRBJ2-7 | TRBD1 | . | TRBV6-2/TRBV6-3 | CASSRIAGTESYEQYF | TGTGCCAGCAGTCGGATCGCCGGGACAGAGTCCTACGAGCAGTACTTC
TRBJ2-1 | TRBD2 | . | TRBV9 | CASSLAGDHNEQFF | TGTGCCAGCAGCCTCGCGGGAGACCACAATGAGCAGTTCTTC
TRBJ2-5 | . | . | TRBV12-3/TRBV12-4 | CASSYRGGETQYF | TGTGCCAGCAGCTACAGGGGAGGAGAGACCCAGTACTTC